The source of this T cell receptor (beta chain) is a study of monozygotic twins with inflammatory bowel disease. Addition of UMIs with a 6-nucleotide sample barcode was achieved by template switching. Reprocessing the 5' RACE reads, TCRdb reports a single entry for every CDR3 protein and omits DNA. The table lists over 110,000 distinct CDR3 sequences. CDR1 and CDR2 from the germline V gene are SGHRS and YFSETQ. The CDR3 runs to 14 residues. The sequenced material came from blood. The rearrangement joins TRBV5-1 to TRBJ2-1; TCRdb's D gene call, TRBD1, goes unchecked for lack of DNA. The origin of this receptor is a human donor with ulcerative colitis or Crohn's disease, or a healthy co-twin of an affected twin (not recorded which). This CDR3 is CASNAGGRNNEQFF.